This T cell receptor beta chain was found in a study of cytomegalovirus exposure and HLA in healthy donors. Turning to the study itself: Prior work identified 117 million unique TCR beta sequences in roughly 190 million T cells. Study-level points and caveats: Donors belonging to an Asian-associated ancestry cluster reportedly showed fewer N-insertions in productive TCRs than the approximately 690-donor mean, according to what a later analysis found. A later analysis by the authors found several of the most significant clusters apparently linked to common viral pathogens.

Vbeta (60) and Jbeta (13) primers were used in the PCR. Produced via immunoSEQ multiplex PCR; TCRdb's table is partial and in-frame only. This sample has hundreds of thousands of clones; around 80% occur once, and the top ten carry roughly 6%. This clone was recorded once. Its target is not known. The germline CDR1 and CDR2 sequences are SGHRS and YFSETQ. The CDR3 runs 18 residues. The junction had 11 bases not matched to a gene; V was cut back by 0 bases and J by 2 bases. Sequences were obtained from PBMCs. The receptor comes from a man aged 35-49 years in good health and CMV-seropositive. The rearrangement links TRBV5-1 to TRBJ2-1; 7 bases line up with TRBD2. CDR3 amino acids: CASSLAVAAGAAYNEQFF. The CDR3 nucleotides are TGCGCCAGCAGCTTGGCCGTTGCGGCGGGAGCAGCCTACAATGAGCAGTTCTTC.